This is a list of T cell receptor beta chains from one sample in a study of glioma-infiltrating T cells. MiXCR, run by TCRdb on the multiplex PCR reads, gives a single entry per CDR3 protein. The sample contains about 140,000 distinct CDR3 sequences, 35% to 50% of which appear only once. The specimen was glioma tissue, nonneoplastic brain tissue, or PBMCs (not recorded which). The receptor source for this set is a human donor with low-grade glioma or glioblastoma, undergoing nonglioma brain surgery, or in good health (not recorded which). Each CDR3 is given without its conserved first and last residue. Fields, in order: V gene, CDR3 length, J gene, CDR3 protein.

TRBV27	12	TRBJ2-2	ASSPIVGTGELF
TRBV28	10	TRBJ1-2	ASTTRVNGYT
TRBV27	12	TRBJ2-7	ASSFTGGPVEQY
TRBV7-2	12	TRBJ1-2	ASSLVDKNYGYT
TRBV29-1	7	TRBJ1-2	SVGGGYT
TRBV29-1	11	TRBJ2-3	SVGTSVTDTQY
TRBV6-5	11	TRBJ2-1	ASSYETGDEQF
TRBV7-2	10	TRBJ2-5	ASSPPGGTQY
TRBV28	12	TRBJ1-1	ASSPYRMQIEAF
TRBV10-2	9	TRBJ2-2	ASRGPGELF
TRBV19	13	TRBJ1-5	ASSIGQDSNQPQH
TRBV10-3	10	TRBJ1-1	AIRTGLTEAF
TRBV4-1	12	TRBJ1-2	ASSQDSATNGYT
TRBV4-2	11	TRBJ1-5	ASSWTDNQPQH
TRBV11-3	11	TRBJ1-1	ASSSTGSTEAF
TRBV4-1	15	TRBJ2-1	ASSQDNWPVLLNEQF
TRBV20-1	13	TRBJ2-1	SALGGAGGRNEQF
TRBV6-2/TRBV6-3	13	TRBJ2-1	ASSTDRAAYNEQF
TRBV10-3	14	TRBJ1-3	ATINSLINSGNTIY
TRBV20-1	9	TRBJ2-3	TAGWTDTQY
TRBV10-3	12	TRBJ2-1	AIRSGRSGNEQF
TRBV6-1	13	TRBJ2-3	ASSEGGLAADTQY
TRBV6-1	15	TRBJ1-2	ASIDPTGGDANYGYT
TRBV28	15	TRBJ2-3	ASSLYLGEGFTDTQY